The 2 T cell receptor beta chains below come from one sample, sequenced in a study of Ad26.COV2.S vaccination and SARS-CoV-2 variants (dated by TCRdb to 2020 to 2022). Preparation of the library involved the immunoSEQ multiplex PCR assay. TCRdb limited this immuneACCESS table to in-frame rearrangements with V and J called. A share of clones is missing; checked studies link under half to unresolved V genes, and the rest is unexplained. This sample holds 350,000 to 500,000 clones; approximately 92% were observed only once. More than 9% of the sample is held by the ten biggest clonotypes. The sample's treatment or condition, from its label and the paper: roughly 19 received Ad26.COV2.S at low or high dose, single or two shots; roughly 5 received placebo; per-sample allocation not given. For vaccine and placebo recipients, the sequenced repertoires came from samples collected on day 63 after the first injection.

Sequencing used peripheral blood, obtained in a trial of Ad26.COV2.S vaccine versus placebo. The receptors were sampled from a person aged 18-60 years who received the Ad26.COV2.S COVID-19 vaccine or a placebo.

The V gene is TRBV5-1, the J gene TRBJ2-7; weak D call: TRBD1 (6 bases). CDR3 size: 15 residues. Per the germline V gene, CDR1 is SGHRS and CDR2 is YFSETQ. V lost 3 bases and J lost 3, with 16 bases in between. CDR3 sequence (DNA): TGCGCCAGCAGCTACCTGACAGGTCCGGACTACGAGCAGTACTTC. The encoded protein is CASSYLTGPDYEQYF.

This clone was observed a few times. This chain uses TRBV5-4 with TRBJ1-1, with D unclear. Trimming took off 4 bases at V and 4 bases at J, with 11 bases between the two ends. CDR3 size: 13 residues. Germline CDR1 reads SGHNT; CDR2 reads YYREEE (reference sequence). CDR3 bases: TGTGCCAGCAGCCCGAGCTTCGGCACTGAAGCTTTCTTT. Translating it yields CASSPSFGTEAFF.